The entry below gives a single TCR beta chain sequence along with its context. This may be a read error, as it is one base from a much larger clone. The data originate from a study of tumor and adjacent non-tumor tissue in lung cancer. Study details: The patients, 10 or so men and a handful of women, were roughly 30 to 80 with stage I to III disease.

The CDR3 runs to 20 residues. V shed 6 bases, J shed 1 base, and the junction held 20 bases outside the gene matches. No cell sorting was done before RNA was extracted from the tissue. TCRbeta libraries were built with three rounds of nested PCR, modified from ARM-PCR. A single record per CDR3 protein comes from TCRdb applying MiXCR to the multiplex PCR reads. Among 200,000 to 250,000 distinct CDR3 sequences listed, 60% to 75% were seen once. This clonotype originated in a man aged 55-75 years with non-small cell lung cancer. Sample: lung tumor tissue. The chain couples TRBV12-3 or TRBV12-4 to TRBJ1-3; 8 bases are shared with TRBD1. This CDR3 reads CASSHVRYRTGYVSGNTIYF. The CDR3 DNA reads as TGTGCCAGCAGCCACGTGAGATATAGGACAGGGTATGTTTCTGGAAACACCATATATTTT.